This TCR beta chain was found in a study of cytomegalovirus exposure and HLA in healthy donors (dated by TCRdb to about 2017). In terms of the full investigation: In an earlier analysis of 587 of the donors, 250 to 300 Gb of sequence data and 90 million to 120 million unique TCR beta sequences from 150 million to 200 million T cells were reported. An earlier analysis of roughly 580 of the donors used high-throughput TCR beta sequencing to judge whether each TCR beta V gene segment behaved as functional or pseudogenic. Using immunosequencing, the study profiled T cell repertoires from some 670 subjects and related those repertoires to cytomegalovirus serostatus. Donor age, sex, ethnicity and CMV serostatus were collected together with the repertoire data. Across around 400 genotyped donors of the cohort, an average of about 220,000 unique TCR beta nucleotide sequences per donor were sequenced, and roughly 20% of those sequences were non-productive. An early release covering roughly 580 HLA-typed donors comprised 300 to 350 gigabases of sequencing data and tens of millions of unique TCR sequences. Rather than using new phenotypic data, the later analysis identified candidate immune exposures from TCR beta sequences and from how often those sequences occurred across donors. The number of donors typed differed by locus, with about 629-630 for A, B, C, DRB1 and DQB1, around 520 for DQA1, over 600 for DPA1, and 400 to 490 for DPB1. Both class I and class II loci were covered by HLA typing, at four-digit resolution. Among the roughly 430 genotyped donors, 81% belonged to the genetic ancestry cluster associated with self-reported Caucasian donors. Every discovery cohort repertoire had been produced on one sequencing platform. The study aimed to test whether cataloging public T cell receptors could reveal signatures of past pathogen exposure. To predict cytomegalovirus infection status, the study brought together high-throughput TCR immunosequencing, statistical association of individual TCRs with disease status, and machine learning. Four or five DR-DQ haplotypes were handled as single units for association and clustering because linkage in the cohort was strong. In a later genetic analysis, genome-wide SNP genotypes for about three fifths of the roughly 670 donors were used, and that subset was treated as a discovery cohort. A later analysis re-examined previously published TCR beta repertoires from around 670 donors and added high-resolution HLA genotyping to investigate patterns of TCR occurrence. Besides the first cohort of 500 to 700 subjects, a separate validation cohort made up of over 100 different subjects was used.

In total, approximately 610 healthy bone marrow donors made up the cohort. Cohort members were all nominally healthy when sampled, although unrecorded immune exposures were likely present. The donor was CMV seronegative and belonged to the group of around 350 seronegative cohort members. A peripheral blood sample was collected from each donor, and TCR beta sequencing was performed on peripheral blood mononuclear cells. Genomic DNA was extracted from the blood cell samples with the Qiagen DNeasy Blood Extraction Kit. CDR1 and CDR2 (SGDLS, YYNGEE) derive from the germline V gene. The junction shows trimming of 0 bases on V and 0 bases on J, plus 7 bases between the germline ends. The CDR3 starts with the cysteine, ends with the phenylalanine, and has 14 residues. Here the CDR3 DNA is all that survives: 42 bases in frame from base 1. The method was the immunoSEQ multiplex PCR assay. The multiplex PCR relied on a mix of 60 forward primers for TCR Vbeta segments and 13 reverse primers for TCR Jbeta segments. The CDR3 region of rearranged TCR beta genes was amplified from genomic DNA with a multiplex PCR assay. The amplified TCR beta libraries were sequenced on the Illumina HiSeq System as 87-base-pair reads. As for the authors' bioinformatics: A later analysis tallied around 82 million unique TCR beta chains across the approximately 670 repertoires, and around 12 million of those chains were shared by two or more donors. Raw reads were error-corrected and collapsed into unique sequences with a nearest-neighbor algorithm that merged closely related sequences to remove PCR and sequencing errors. V, D and J gene segments were assigned by aligning CDR3 sequences to IMGT reference sequences. For a sequence to be retained, a match of at least six nucleotides to both a V gene segment and a J gene segment was required. Rearrangements were classified as productive when the CDR3 lacked stop codons and remained in frame with V and J, and all other rearrangements were classified as non-productive. Following IMGT convention, CDR3 was defined as the stretch from the second conserved V-encoded cysteine up to the conserved J-encoded phenylalanine. Sequences without an unambiguous match to a single V gene segment were excluded from the earlier analysis of 450 to 650 of the donors. In an earlier analysis of 450 to 700 of the donors, V segments were called functional above 56.7% productive rearrangements and were called segregating when the between-donor standard deviation exceeded 5%. A statistical classification framework was built to diagnose cytomegalovirus status from the catalog of TCR beta chain sequences. In a later analysis, TCR nucleotide sequences were compared against IMGT/GENE-DB human TR gene sequences so that V and J genes could be assigned. In a later analysis, CDR3 sequences and most-parsimonious VDJ recombination scenarios were assigned using the TCRdist pipeline. A later analysis defined each TCR beta chain by its CDR3 amino acid sequence plus V-gene family, and excluded reads lacking a unique V-gene family. A later analysis removed 600 or so highly shared, low-generation-probability nucleotide sequences to deal with suspected cross-contamination and a sequencing artifact. In a later analysis, a clonal expansion index was calculated for each public chain from normalized within-repertoire ranks of inferred template counts. In a later analysis, generation probabilities were computed using a VDJ recombination model fitted to out-of-frame rearrangements, and the results were checked against IGoR. Hypergeometric tests were used in a later analysis to score TCR-TCR, TCR-HLA and TCR-CMV co-occurrence, with a repertoire-size bias correction applied to the TCR pairs. To estimate false discovery rates, a later analysis permuted the HLA or CMV assignments 20 times. In a later analysis, co-occurring TCRs were grouped using DBSCAN, with TCRdist sequence similarity added in when clustering inside HLA-allele-positive subsets. Repertoires with fewer than 30,000 or more than 120,000 public chains, plus five repertoires with anomalous nucleotide sharing, were excluded from co-occurrence clustering. Drawn from immuneACCESS, this table holds only the in-frame rearrangements with V and J called that TCRdb kept. Clones are partly lost; checked studies trace under half to an unresolved V gene and leave the rest unexplained. V, J and clone size reflect that table, while D and trimming were determined from the DNA. This sample is represented by about 210,000 clones; 75% to 80% of them were singletons. 1.5% to 2% of the sample is taken by the ten largest.

Results and caveats for the whole study, not just this receptor: At a false discovery rate of 0.05, a later analysis linked approximately 18,000 TCR beta sequences to specific HLA alleles. Most CMV-associated TCR beta chains appeared to be HLA-restricted in a later analysis, and the HLA associations seemed to be driven largely by CMV exposure. The classifier was reported to diagnose cytomegalovirus status with high specificity and sensitivity in both the original cohort and the validation cohort. The authors suggested that the approach could potentially be extended to other disease states and immunological phenotypes. In a later analysis, several top co-occurrence clusters were reported to appear linked to parvovirus B19, influenza, CMV and Epstein-Barr virus. CMV serostatus was the only immune exposure information available for the cohort. The study gave a list of under 200 TCR beta chains associated with cytomegalovirus. Because counts were too low, roughly 17 rarely observed V segments, including chromosome 9 orphons, were left out of the earlier analysis of a few hundred of the donors. Roughly uniform sequencing depth across donors was assumed in presence/absence analyses, although this assumption may not hold. A further reported finding was that TCR beta sequences accurately predicted the HLA-A and HLA-B alleles for most subjects in the first cohort. This cohort had only TCR beta chains sequenced, and the lack of alpha or paired-chain data limited which features could be detected. A cluster of highly shared sequence variants was judged likely to represent a technical artifact of the sequencing pipeline. Most TCR sequences were observed very rarely across donors, whereas some public TCRs were present in many individuals. When HLA alleles, especially DR and DQ, strongly co-occurred, attributing TCR associations to individual alleles was difficult. According to a later genetic analysis, donors in an Asian-associated ancestry cluster had fewer N-insertions in productive TCRs than the approximately 700-donor mean. A later genetic analysis associated a missense DCLRE1C variant with V-gene and J-gene trimming of TCR beta chains, and an independent cohort replicated the association. Linkage disequilibrium might explain the correlated functional status among segregating V segments, but an unknown experimental factor could not be ruled out. Compared with equally common non-associated chains, HLA-associated TCR beta chains in a later analysis were more clonally expanded and had lower generation probabilities. Because some donors lacked HLA typing at each locus, the association tests relied only on the typed subset. In an earlier analysis of more than 450 of the donors, most TCR beta V segments were observed in productive rearrangements about 87% or about 30% of the time, broadly matching IMGT annotations. Some IMGT-functional V segments, including TRBV6-2 and TRBV6-3, could not be told apart with the 87-base-pair reads, so those segments were excluded. Three of the identified cytomegalovirus-associated TCR beta chains were confirmed in vitro to be specific for cytomegalovirus antigens. According to a later analysis, TCR association rates differed among HLA loci, with DRB1 alleles showing the most associated TCRs and HLA-C alleles showing the fewest.

About this clone itself: What this receptor recognizes is not known. Base qualities are not at hand, and no much larger clone is one base apart.

Rearrangement joined TRBV9 to TRBJ2-7; a confident D gene designation cannot be given. The origin of this receptor is a male donor in good health and CMV-seronegative. The sequenced material came from PBMCs. This receptor carries the CDR3 CASSVGLGSYEQYF. The sequenced DNA is TGTGCCAGCAGCGTAGGTCTAGGCTCCTACGAGCAGTACTTC.